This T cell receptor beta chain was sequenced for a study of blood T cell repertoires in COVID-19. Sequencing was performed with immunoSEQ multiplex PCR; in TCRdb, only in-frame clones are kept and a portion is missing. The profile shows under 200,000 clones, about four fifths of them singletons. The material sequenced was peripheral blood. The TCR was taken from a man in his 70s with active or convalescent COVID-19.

The CDR3 loop is CASSFGRGSGNTIYF. DNA of the CDR3: TGTGCCAGCAGTTTTGGCAGGGGCTCTGGAAACACCATATATTTT. The chain uses TRBV6-5 and TRBJ1-3; TRBD1 is a possible D gene (6 bases). Germline assignment: CDR1 MNHEY and CDR2 SVGAGI. The CDR3 is made up of 15 amino acids. The V and J ends lost 4 bases and 0 bases respectively, with 10 bases between them.